This TCR beta chain was observed in a study of blood T cells in healthy people across ages. As for the study in general: When template switching was applied, about one barcoded beta molecule was captured per two T cells.

Combining a sample-barcoded 5' primer with a J-beta primer mix, a second PCR ran for roughly 6 to 12 cycles. TCRdb itself ran the 5' RACE reads through MiXCR, one entry per CDR3 protein. In the table there are approximately 800,000 distinct CDR3 sequences, less than 80% of which are singletons. The donors, aged about 6 to 95, were healthy Caucasians from Russia. This CDR3 has 14 residues. Trimming removed 8 bases at V and 6 bases at J, with 17 bases between. Germline-derived CDR1 and CDR2 are MNHEY and SMNVEV (reference sequence). The receptor comes from a man younger than 40 in good health. Source material: blood. V is TRBV27 and J is TRBJ2-4, with D perhaps matching TRBD1 (6 bases). CDR3 in DNA: TGTGCCAGCTGTCAATACAGGGTAGGAAACATTCAGTACTTC. Protein product: CASCQYRVGNIQYF.